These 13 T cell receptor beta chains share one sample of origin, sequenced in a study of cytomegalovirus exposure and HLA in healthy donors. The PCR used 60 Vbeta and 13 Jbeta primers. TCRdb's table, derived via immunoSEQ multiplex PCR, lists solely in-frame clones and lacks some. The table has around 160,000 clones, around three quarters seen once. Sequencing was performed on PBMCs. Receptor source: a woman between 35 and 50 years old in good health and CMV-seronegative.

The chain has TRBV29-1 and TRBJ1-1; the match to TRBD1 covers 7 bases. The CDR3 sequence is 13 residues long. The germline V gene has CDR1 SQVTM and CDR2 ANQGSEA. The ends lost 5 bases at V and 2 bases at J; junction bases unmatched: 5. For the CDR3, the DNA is TGCAGCGTTCGGGCAGGGGGAAACACTGAAGCTTTCTTT. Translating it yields CSVRAGGNTEAFF. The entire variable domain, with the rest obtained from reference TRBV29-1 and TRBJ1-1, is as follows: SAVISQKPSRDICQRGTSLTIQCQVDSQVTMMFWYRQQPGQSLTLIATANQGSEATYESGFVIDKFPISRPNLTFSTLTVSNMSPEDSSIYLCSVRAGGNTEAFFGQGTRLTVV.

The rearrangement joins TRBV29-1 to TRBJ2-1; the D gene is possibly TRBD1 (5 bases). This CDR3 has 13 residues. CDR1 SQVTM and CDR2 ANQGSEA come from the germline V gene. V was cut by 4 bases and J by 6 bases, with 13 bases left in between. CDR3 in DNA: TGCAGCGTTGGGGCTAGGGGCCTCAATGAGCAGTTCTTC. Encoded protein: CSVGARGLNEQFF.

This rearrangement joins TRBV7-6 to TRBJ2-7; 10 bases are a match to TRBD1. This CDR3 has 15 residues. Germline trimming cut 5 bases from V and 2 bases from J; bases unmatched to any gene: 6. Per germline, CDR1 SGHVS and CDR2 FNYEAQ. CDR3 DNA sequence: TGTGCCAGCAGCCAGGGACAGGGGTTCCCCTACGAGCAGTACTTC. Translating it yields CASSQGQGFPYEQYF.

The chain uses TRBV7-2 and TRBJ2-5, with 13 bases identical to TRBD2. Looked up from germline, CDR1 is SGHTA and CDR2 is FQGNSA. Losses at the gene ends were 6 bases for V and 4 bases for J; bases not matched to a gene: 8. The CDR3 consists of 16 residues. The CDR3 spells CASSFRTSGSGETQYF. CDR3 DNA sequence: TGTGCCAGCAGTTTCAGGACTAGCGGGAGTGGAGAGACCCAGTACTTC.

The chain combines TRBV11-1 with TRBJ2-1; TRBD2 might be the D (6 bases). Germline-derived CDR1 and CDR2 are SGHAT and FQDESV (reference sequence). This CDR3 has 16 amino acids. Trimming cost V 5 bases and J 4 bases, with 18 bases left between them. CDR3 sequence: CASSQLTRPSYNEQFF. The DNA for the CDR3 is TGTGCCAGCAGCCAACTGACTAGACCCTCATACAATGAGCAGTTCTTC.

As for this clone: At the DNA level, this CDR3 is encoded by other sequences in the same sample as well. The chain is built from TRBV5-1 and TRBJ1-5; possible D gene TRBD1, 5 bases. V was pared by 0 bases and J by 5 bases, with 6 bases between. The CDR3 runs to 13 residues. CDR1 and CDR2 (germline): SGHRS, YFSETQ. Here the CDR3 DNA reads TGCGCCAGCAGCTTGGGCAGGGATCAGCCCCAGCATTTT. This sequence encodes CASSLGRDQPQHF.

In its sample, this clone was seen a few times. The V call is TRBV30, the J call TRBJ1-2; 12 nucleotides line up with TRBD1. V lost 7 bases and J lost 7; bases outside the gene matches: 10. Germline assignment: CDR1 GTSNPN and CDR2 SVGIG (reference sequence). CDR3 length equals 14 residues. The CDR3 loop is CASTGGTGGGGYTF. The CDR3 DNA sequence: TGTGCCTCCACAGGGGGGACAGGGGGCGGTGGCTACACCTTC.

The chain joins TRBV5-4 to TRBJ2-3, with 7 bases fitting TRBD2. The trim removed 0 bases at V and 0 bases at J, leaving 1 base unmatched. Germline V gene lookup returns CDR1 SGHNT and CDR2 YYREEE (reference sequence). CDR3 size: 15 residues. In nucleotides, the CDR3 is TGTGCCAGCAGCTTGGGCGGGGGTAGCACAGATACGCAGTATTTT. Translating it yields CASSLGGGSTDTQYF.

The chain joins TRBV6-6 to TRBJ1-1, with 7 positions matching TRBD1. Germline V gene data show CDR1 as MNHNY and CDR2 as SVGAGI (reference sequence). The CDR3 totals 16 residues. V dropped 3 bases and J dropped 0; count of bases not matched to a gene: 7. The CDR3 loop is CASSYNRGPMNTEAFF. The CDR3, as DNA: TGTGCCAGCAGTTATAACAGGGGCCCGATGAACACTGAAGCTTTCTTT.

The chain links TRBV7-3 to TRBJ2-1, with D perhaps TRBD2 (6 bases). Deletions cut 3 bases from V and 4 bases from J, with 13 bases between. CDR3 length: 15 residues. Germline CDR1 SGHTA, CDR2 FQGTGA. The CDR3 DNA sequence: TGTGCCAGCAGCTTCTCTAGCGACCCTTACAATGAGCAGTTCTTC. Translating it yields CASSFSSDPYNEQFF.

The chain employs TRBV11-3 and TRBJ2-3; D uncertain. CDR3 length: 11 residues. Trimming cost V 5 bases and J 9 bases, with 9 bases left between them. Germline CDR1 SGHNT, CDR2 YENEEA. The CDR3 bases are TGTGCCAGCAGCCGCTTAGAGACGCAGTATTTT. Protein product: CASSRLETQYF. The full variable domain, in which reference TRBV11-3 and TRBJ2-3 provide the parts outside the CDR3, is EAGVVQSPRYKIIEKKQPVAFWCNPISGHNTLYWYLQNLGQGPELLIRYENEEAVDDSQLPKDRFSAERLKGVDSTLKIQPAELGDSAVYLCASSRLETQYFGPGTRLTVL.

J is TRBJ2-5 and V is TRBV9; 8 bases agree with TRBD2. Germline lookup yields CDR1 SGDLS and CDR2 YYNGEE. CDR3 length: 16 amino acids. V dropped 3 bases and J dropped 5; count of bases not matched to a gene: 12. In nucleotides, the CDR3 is TGTGCCAGCAGCGCCGATCATCCCGGGACTAGGGAGACCCAGTACTTC. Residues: CASSADHPGTRETQYF. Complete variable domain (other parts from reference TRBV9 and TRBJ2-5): DSGVTQTPKHLITATGQRVTLRCSPRSGDLSVYWYQQSLDQGLQFLIQYYNGEERAKGNILERFSAQQFPDLHSELNLSSLELGDSALYFCASSADHPGTRETQYFGPGTRLLVL.

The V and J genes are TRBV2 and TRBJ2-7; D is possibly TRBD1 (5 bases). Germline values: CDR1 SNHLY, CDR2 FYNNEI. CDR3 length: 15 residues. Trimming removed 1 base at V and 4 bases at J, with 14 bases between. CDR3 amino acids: CASSEEAGPGYEQYF. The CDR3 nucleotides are TGTGCCAGCAGTGAAGAGGCAGGCCCAGGGTACGAGCAGTACTTC. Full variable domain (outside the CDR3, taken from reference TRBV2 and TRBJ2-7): EPEVTQTPSHQVTQMGQEVILRCVPISNHLYFYWYRQILGQKVEFLVSFYNNEISEKSEIFDDQFSVERPDGSNFTLKIRSTKLEDSAMYFCASSEEAGPGYEQYFGPGTRLTVT.